This T cell receptor (beta chain) was documented in a study of T cell responses to AZD1222 COVID-19 vaccine. Points on this clone: Antigen specificity is unknown.

There are 15 residues in the CDR3. Trimming left V 4 bases short and J 0 bases short, with 13 bases between. Germline CDR1 is MNHEY and CDR2 is SVGEGT. Data came from immunoSEQ multiplex PCR; TCRdb stores just in-frame clones and leaves some out. The sample has 95,000 to 150,000 clones; less than 95% are singletons. General study results and limits: Among those given AZD1222, only 5 to 7 were seropositive at baseline. The donors showed a predominance of white British ancestry and of females, with possible underestimation of clonal diversity.

The chain uses TRBV6-2 or TRBV6-3 and TRBJ2-7, with a weak D call TRBD1 (5 bases). The clonotype comes from an adult in good health. Specimen: peripheral blood, collected on day 0 of MenACWY control vaccination. The CDR3 is CASSSNRKSSYEQYV. For the CDR3, the DNA is TGTGCCAGCAGTTCTAACAGGAAGAGCTCCTACGAGCAGTACGTC.